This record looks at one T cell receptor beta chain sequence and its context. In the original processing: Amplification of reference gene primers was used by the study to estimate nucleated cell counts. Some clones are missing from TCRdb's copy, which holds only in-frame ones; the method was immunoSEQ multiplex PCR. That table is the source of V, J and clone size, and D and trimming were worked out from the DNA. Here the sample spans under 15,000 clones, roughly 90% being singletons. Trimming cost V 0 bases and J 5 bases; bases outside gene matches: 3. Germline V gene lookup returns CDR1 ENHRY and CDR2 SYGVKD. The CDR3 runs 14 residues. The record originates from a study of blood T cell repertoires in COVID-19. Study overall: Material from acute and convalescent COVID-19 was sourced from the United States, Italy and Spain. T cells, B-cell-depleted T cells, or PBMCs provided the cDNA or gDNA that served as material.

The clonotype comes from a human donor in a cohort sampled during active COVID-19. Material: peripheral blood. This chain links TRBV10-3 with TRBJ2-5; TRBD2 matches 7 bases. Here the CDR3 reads CAISESAGDETQYF. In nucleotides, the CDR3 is TGTGCCATCAGTGAGTCTGCGGGAGACGAGACCCAGTACTTC.